This TCR beta chain was recovered during a study of T cell changes during pregnancy in multiple sclerosis. The assay was immunoSEQ multiplex PCR, and TCRdb's table has in-frame clones only and misses some. The sample shows 74,000 or so clones, approximately 94% of them seen only once. The V and J ends lost 6 bases and 1 base, in that order; junction bases with no gene match: 10. The CDR3 is made up of 16 amino acids. Germline V gene data show CDR1 as MDHEN and CDR2 as SYDVKM. This receptor was obtained from a female donor with multiple sclerosis, enrolled in a pregnancy study. The specimen was CD4+ T cells from peripheral blood mononuclear cells, collected before pregnancy. The rearrangement links TRBV28 to TRBJ1-1; 8 positions match TRBD1. CDR3 loop: CASSRLPGQENTEAFF. The CDR3 bases are TGTGCCAGCAGCCGGCTACCGGGACAGGAGAACACTGAAGCTTTCTTT.